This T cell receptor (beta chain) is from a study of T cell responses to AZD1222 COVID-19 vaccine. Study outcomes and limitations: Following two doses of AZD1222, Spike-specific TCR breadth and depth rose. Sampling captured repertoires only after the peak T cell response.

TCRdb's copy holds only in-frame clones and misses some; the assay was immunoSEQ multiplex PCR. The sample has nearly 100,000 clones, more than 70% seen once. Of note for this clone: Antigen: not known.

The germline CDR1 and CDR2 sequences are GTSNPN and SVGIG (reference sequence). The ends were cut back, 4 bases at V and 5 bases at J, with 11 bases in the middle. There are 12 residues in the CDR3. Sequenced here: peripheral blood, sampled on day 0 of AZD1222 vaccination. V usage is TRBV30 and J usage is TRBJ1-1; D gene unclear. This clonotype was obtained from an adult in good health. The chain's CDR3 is CAWNSEGTEAFF. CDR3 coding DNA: TGTGCCTGGAACAGTGAGGGTACTGAAGCTTTCTTT.